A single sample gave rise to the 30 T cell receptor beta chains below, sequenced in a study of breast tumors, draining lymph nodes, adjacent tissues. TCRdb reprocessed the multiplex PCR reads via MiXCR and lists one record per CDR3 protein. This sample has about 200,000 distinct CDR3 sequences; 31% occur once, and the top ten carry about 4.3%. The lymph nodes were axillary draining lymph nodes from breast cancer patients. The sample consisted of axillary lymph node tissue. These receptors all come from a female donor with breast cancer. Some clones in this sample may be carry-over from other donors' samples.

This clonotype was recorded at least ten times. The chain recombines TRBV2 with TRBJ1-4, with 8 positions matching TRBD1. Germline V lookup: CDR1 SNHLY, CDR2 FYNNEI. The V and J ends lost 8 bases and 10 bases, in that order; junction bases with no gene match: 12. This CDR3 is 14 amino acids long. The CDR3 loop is CASSPDREDGKLFF. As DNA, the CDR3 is TGTGCCAGCTCCCCGGACAGGGAGGACGGAAAACTGTTTTTT.

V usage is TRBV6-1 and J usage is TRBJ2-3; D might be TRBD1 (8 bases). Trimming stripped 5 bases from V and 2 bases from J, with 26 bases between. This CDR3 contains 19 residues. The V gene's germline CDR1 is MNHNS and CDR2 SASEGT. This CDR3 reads CASSQKRRGGTGDTDTQYF. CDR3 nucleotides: TGTGCCAGCAGTCAAAAAAGAAGGGGAGGGACAGGTGACACAGATACGCAGTATTTT.

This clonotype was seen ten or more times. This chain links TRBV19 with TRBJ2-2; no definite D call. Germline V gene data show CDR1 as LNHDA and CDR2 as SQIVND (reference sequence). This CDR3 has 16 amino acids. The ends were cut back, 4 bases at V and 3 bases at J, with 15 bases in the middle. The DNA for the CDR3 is TGTGCCAGTAGTAGCTCGAGGTACGGTTACACCGGGGAGCTGTTTTTT. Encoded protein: CASSSSRYGYTGELFF.

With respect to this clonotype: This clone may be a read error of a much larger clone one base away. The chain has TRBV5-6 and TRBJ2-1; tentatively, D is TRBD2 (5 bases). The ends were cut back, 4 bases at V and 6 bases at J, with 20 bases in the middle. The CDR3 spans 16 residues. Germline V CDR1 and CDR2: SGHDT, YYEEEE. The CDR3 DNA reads TGTGCCAGCAGCCCACGGCTGGCGTCTAGCTCCAATGAGCAGTTCTTC. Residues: CASSPRLASSSNEQFF. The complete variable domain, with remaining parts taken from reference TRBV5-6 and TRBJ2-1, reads DAGVTQSPTHLIKTRGQQVTLRCSPKSGHDTVSWYQQALGQGPQFIFQYYEEEERQRGNFPDRFSGHQFPNYSSELNVNALLLGDSALYLCASSPRLASSSNEQFFGPGTRLTVL.

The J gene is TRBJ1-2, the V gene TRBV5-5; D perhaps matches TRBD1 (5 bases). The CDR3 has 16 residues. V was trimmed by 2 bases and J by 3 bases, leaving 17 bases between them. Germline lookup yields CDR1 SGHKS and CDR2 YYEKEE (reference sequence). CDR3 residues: CASSLSLTGPYYGYTF. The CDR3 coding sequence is TGTGCCAGCAGCTTATCCCTTACAGGACCCTACTATGGCTACACCTTC.

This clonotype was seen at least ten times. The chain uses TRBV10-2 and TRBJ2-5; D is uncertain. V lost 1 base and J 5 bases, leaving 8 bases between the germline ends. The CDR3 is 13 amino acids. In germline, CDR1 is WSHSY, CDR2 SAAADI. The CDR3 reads CASSELGRETQYF. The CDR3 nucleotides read TGCGCCAGCAGTGAGTTGGGTCGGGAGACCCAGTACTTC.

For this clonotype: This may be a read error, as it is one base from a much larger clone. CDR3 region: CASSLVGAKLFF. The CDR3 DNA reads as TGTGCCAGCAGCTTGGTTGGCGCAAAACTGTTTTTT. This sequence joins TRBV5-5 and TRBJ1-4; D is unclear. Germline V CDR1 and CDR2: SGHKS, YYEKEE (reference sequence). The CDR3 is 12 residues long. V shed 0 bases and J shed 10 bases, with 7 bases lying between them. Using reference TRBV5-5 and TRBJ1-4 for the parts outside the CDR3, the full variable domain is DAGVTQSPTHLIKTRGQQVTLRCSPISGHKSVSWYQQVLGQGPQFIFQYYEKEERGRGNFPDRFSARQFPNYSSELNVNALLLGDSALYLCASSLVGAKLFFGSGTQLSVL.

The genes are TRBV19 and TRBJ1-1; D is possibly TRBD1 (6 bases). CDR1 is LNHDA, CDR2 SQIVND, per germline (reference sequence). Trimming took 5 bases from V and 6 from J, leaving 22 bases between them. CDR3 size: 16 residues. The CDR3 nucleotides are TGTGCCAGTAGTCAGGACTGGGGGCTCGCTGGGGCTGAAGCTTTCTTT. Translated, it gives CASSQDWGLAGAEAFF.

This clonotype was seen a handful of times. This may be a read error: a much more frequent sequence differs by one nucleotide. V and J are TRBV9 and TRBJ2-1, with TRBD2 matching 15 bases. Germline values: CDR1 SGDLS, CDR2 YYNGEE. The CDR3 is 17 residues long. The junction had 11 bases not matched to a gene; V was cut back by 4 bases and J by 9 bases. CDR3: CASSFRTSGRAYAEQFF. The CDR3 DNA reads TGTGCCAGCAGCTTCCGGACTAGCGGGAGGGCCTATGCTGAGCAGTTCTTC.

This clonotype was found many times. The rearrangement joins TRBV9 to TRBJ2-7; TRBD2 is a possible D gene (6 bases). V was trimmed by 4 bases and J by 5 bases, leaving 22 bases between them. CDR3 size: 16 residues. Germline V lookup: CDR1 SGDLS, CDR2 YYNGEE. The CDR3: CASSPQVGLGGDEQYF. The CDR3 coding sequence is TGTGCCAGCAGCCCCCAGGTGGGGCTGGGAGGCGACGAGCAGTACTTC. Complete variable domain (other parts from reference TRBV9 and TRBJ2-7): DSGVTQTPKHLITATGQRVTLRCSPRSGDLSVYWYQQSLDQGLQFLIQYYNGEERAKGNILERFSAQQFPDLHSELNLSSLELGDSALYFCASSPQVGLGGDEQYFGPGTRLTVT.

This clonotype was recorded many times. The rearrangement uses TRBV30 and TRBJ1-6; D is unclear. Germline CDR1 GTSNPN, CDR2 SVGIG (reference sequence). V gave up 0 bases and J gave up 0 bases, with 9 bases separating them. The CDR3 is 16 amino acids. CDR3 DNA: TGTGCCTGGAGTGTAGGGAGGAGCTCCTATAATTCACCCCTCCACTTT. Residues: CAWSVGRSSYNSPLHF.

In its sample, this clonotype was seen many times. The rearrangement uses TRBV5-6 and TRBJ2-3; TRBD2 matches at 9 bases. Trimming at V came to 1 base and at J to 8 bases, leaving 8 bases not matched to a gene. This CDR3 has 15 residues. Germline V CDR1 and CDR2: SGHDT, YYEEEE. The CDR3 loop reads CASSLRAGGRGTQYF. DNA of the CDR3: TGTGCCAGCAGCTTGAGAGCGGGAGGCCGGGGTACGCAGTATTTT.

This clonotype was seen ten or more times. CDR3 residues: CASSIAGGLSNQPQHF. CDR3 bases: TGTGCCAGTAGTATAGCTGGGGGGCTAAGCAATCAGCCCCAGCATTTT. The V and J genes are TRBV19 and TRBJ1-5, with D possibly TRBD1 on 6 matching bases. V was shortened by 1 base and J by 1 base, with 11 bases between the two germline ends. From germline, CDR1 is LNHDA and CDR2 SQIVND (reference sequence). This CDR3 has 16 amino acids. The full variable domain, rest sourced from reference TRBV19 and TRBJ1-5, is DGGITQSPKYLFRKEGQNVTLSCEQNLNHDAMYWYRQDPGQGLRLIYYSQIVNDFQKGDIAEGYSVSREKKESFPLTVTSAQKNPTAFYLCASSIAGGLSNQPQHFGDGTRLSIL.

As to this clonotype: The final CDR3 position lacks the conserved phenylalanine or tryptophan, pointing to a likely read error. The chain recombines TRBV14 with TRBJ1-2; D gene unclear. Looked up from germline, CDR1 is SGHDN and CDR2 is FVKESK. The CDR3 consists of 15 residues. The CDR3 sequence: CASGQSNRRWNGYTL. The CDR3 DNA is TGTGCCAGCGGCCAATCAAACAGACGGTGGAATGGCTACACCCTC.

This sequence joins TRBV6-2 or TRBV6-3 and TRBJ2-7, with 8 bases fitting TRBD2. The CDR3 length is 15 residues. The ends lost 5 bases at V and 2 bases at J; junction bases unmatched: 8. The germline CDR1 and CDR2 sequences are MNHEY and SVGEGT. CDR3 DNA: TGTGCCAGCAGTGGGGGCGGGAGGATTCCCTACGAGCAGTACTTC. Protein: CASSGGGRIPYEQYF.

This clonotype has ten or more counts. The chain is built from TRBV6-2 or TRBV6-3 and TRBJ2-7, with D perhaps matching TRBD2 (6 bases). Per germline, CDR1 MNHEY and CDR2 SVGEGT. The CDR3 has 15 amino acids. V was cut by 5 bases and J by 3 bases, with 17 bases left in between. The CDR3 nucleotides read TGTGCCAGCAGTACCCATCTAGCGCGGGGCTACGAGCAGTACTTC. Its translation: CASSTHLARGYEQYF.

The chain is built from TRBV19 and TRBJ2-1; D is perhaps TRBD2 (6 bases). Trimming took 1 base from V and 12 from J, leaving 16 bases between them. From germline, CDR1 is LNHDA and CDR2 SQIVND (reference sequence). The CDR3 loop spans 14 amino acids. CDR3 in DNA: TGTGCCAGTAGTATAGCGGGATTTGGGGGGTGGCAGTTCTTC. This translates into CASSIAGFGGWQFF.

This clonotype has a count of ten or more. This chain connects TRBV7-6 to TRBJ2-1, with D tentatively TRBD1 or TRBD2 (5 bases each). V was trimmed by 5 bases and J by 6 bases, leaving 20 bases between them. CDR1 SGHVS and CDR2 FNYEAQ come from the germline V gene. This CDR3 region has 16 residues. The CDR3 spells CASSLTPGSGGNEQFF. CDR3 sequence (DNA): TGTGCCAGCAGCCTAACACCGGGCTCTGGGGGCAATGAGCAGTTCTTC.

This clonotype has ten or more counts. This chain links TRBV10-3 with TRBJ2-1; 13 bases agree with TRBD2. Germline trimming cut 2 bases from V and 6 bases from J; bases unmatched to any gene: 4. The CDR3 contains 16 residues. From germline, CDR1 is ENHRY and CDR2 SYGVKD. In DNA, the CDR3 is TGTGCCATCAGTGAGAGGACTAGCGGGAGCAGCAATGAGCAGTTCTTC. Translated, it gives CAISERTSGSSNEQFF.

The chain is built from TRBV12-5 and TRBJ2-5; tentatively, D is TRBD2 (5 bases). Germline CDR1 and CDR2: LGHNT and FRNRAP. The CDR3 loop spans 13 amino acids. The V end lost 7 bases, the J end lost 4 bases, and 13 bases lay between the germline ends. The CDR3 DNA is TGTGCTAGTGCGAACGGGGTTGTAGAGACCCAGTACTTC. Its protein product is CASANGVVETQYF.

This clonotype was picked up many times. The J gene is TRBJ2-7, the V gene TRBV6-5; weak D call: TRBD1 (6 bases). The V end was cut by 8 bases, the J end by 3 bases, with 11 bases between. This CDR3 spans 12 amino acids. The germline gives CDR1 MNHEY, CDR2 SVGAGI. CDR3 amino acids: CASYRDIYEQYF. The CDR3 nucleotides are TGTGCCAGCTACCGGGACATCTACGAGCAGTACTTC.

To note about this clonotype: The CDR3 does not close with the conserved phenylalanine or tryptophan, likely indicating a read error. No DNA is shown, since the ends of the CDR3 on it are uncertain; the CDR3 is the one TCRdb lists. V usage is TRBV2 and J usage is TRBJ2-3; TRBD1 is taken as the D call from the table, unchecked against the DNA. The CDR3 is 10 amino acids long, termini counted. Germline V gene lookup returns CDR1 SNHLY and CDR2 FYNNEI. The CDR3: CASSGLRGGG.

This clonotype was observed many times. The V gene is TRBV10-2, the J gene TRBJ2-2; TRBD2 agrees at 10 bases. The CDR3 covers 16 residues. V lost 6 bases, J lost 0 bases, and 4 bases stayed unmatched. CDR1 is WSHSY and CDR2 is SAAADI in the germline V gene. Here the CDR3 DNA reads TGCGCCAGCAGGGACGGACTAGCGGCGAACACCGGGGAGCTGTTTTTT. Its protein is CASRDGLAANTGELFF.

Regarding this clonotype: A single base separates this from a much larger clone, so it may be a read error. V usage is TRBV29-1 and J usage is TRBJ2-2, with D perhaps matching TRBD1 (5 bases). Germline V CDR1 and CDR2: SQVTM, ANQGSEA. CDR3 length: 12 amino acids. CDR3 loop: CSVGVNAGELFF. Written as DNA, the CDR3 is TGCAGCGTAGGGGTGAACGCCGGGGAGCTGTTTTTT.

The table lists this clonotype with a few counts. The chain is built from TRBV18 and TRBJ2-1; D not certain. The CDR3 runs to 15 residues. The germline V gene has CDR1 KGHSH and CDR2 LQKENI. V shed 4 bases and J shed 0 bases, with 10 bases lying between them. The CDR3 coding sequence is TGTGCCAGCTCACAAAACAGAGGCTCCTACAATGAGCAGTTCTTC. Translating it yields CASSQNRGSYNEQFF.

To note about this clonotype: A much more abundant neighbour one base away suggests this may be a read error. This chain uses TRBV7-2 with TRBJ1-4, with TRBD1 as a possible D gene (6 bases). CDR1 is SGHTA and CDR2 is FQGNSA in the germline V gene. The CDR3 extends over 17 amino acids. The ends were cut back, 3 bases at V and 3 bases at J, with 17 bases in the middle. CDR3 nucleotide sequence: TGTGCCAGCAGCTTGGCATTTCGGGGGGCAGCTAATGAAAAACTGTTTTTT. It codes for CASSLAFRGAANEKLFF.

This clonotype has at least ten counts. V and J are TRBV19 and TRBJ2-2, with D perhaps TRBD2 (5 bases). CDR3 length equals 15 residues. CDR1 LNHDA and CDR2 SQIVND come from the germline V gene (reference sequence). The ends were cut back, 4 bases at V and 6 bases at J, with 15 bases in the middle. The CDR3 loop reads CASSRSARGSGELFF. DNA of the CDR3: TGTGCCAGTAGTAGGTCTGCTCGGGGATCCGGGGAGCTGTTTTTT.

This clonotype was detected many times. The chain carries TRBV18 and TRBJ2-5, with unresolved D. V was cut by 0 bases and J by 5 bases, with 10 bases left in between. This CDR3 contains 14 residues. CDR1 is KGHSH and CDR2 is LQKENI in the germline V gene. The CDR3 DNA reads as TGTGCCAGCTCACCACCCTCAAAGGGCGAGACCCAGTACTTC. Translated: CASSPPSKGETQYF.

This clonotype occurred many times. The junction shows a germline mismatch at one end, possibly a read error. Here the CDR3 reads CASSPGTSGAIQYF. As DNA, the CDR3 is TGTGCTAGCAGCCCTGGGACTAGCGGGGCCATACAGTACTTC. The chain carries TRBV7-7 and TRBJ2-7; TRBD2 aligns across 13 bases. Germline V gene lookup returns CDR1 SSHAT and CDR2 FNYEAQ (reference sequence). CDR3 length equals 14 residues.

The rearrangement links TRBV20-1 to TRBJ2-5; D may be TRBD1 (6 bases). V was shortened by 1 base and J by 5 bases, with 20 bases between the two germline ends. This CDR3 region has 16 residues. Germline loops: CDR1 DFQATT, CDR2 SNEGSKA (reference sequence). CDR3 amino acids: CSARVRGRGLAETQYF. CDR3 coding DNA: TGCAGTGCTAGAGTACGGGGAAGGGGGTTGGCGGAGACCCAGTACTTC.